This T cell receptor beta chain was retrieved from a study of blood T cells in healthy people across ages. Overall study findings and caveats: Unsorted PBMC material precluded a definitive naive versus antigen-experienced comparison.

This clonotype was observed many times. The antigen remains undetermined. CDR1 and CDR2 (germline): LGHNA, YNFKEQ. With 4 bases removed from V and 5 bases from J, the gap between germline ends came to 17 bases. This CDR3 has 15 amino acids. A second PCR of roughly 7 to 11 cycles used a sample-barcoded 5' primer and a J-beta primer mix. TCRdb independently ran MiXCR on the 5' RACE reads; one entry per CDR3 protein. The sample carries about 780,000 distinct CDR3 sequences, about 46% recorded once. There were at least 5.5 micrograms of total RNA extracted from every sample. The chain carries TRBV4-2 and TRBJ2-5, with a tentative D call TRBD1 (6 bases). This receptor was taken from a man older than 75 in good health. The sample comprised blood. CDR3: CASSPRDTLGETQYF. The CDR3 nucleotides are TGTGCCAGCAGCCCTCGGGACACTCTGGGGGAGACCCAGTACTTC.